The 8 T cell receptor beta chains presented below share a single source sample, sequenced in a study of molecular identifiers for immune sequencing clone quantification. TCRdb recomputed calls from the PCR reads with MiXCR, one row per CDR3 protein. The sample records approximately 590,000 distinct CDR3 sequences, around 25% being singletons. The sequencing input was naive CD8+ T cells from blood, with Jurkat cell RNA spiked in. Regarding subset: FACS-sorted CD8+CD4-CCR7+CD45RA+ naive T cells. The receptor set was obtained from a human donor in good health. Some libraries in this study had Jurkat cell RNA spiked in.

The chain couples TRBV4-1 to TRBJ2-1, with D tentatively TRBD1 (5 bases). The V end was cut by 0 bases, the J end by 12 bases, with 12 bases between. CDR3 length: 13 residues. The germline V gene has CDR1 MGHRA and CDR2 YSYEKL. CDR3 DNA: TGCGCCAGCAGCCAAGACCAGGGCAACGGGCAGTTCTTC. Residues: CASSQDQGNGQFF.

The chain couples TRBV9 to TRBJ2-1; 10 bases align to TRBD1. CDR3 length: 18 amino acids. V was clipped by 2 bases and J by 0 bases; unmatched bases: 8. Germline V CDR1 and CDR2: SGDLS, YYNGEE. Written as DNA, the CDR3 is TGTGCCAGCAGCGTGGGGACAGGGGTGGAGGGCTCCTACAATGAGCAGTTCTTC. It specifies CASSVGTGVEGSYNEQFF.

CDR3 sequence reads: CASSVAVGGDTQYF. The CDR3 nucleotides are TGTGCCAGCAGCGTAGCTGTTGGAGGGGATACGCAGTATTTT. The chain recombines TRBV9 with TRBJ2-3; D possibly corresponds to TRBD2 (6 bases). CDR1 and CDR2 from the germline V gene are SGDLS and YYNGEE. This CDR3 comprises 14 residues. With 0 bases removed from V and 6 bases from J, the gap between germline ends came to 11 bases.

This clonotype was counted many times. The rearrangement joins TRBV12-3 or TRBV12-4 to TRBJ1-2, with no clear D. The length of the CDR3 is 14 residues. V lost 4 bases, J lost 3 bases, and 12 bases lay in between. DNA for the CDR3: TGTGCCAGCAGTTCAACCGACCGATACTATGGCTACACCTTC. Its translation: CASSSTDRYYGYTF.

This clonotype showed up just a few times. Compared with germline, one end of the junction differs, possibly owing to a read error. V is TRBV11-2 and J is TRBJ2-3; no firm D call. The CDR3 runs to 13 residues. Germline-derived CDR1 and CDR2 are SGHAT and FQNNGV. The CDR3 nucleotides are TGTGCCAGCAGCCACTTCACCACAGATGCGCAGTATTTT. It translates to CASSHFTTDAQYF.

J is TRBJ2-1 and V is TRBV6-6, with 7 bases aligning to TRBD1. This CDR3 comprises 16 residues. The V segment lost 5 bases and the J segment 1 base; nucleotides outside the gene matches: 8. The germline gives CDR1 MNHNY, CDR2 SVGAGI (reference sequence). The CDR3 reads CASSNPQDRSYNEQFF. The CDR3 bases are TGTGCCAGCAGTAACCCCCAGGACAGGTCCTACAATGAGCAGTTCTTC.

There are many counts of this clonotype. The chain recombines TRBV29-1 with TRBJ2-2; unclear D gene. CDR1 is SQVTM, CDR2 ANQGSEA, per germline. With 0 bases removed from V and 8 bases from J, the gap between germline ends came to 10 bases. The length of the CDR3 is 13 residues. The CDR3 loop is CSVEDLGPGELFF. The CDR3 bases are TGCAGCGTTGAAGATCTAGGCCCAGGGGAGCTGTTTTTT.

On this clonotype itself: Since a much larger clone is just one base distant, this may be a read error. For the CDR3, the DNA is TGTGCCAGCAGCTTGTTCCGGGGCTCGGGCTACGAGCAGTACTTC. Translation gives CASSLFRGSGYEQYF. The gene calls are TRBV5-4 and TRBJ2-7, with D possibly called TRBD1 or TRBD2 (5 bases each). Per germline, CDR1 SGHNT and CDR2 YYREEE (reference sequence). V lost 1 base, J lost 3 bases, and 14 bases lay in between. The CDR3 is 15 amino acids.